Below, one T cell receptor (beta chain) is given with its context. As yet, its antigen is unknown. Germline V lookup: CDR1 SGHTA, CDR2 FQGNSA. The CDR3 loop spans 17 amino acids. The ends lost 4 bases at V and 7 bases at J; junction bases unmatched: 18. 13 Jbeta primers and 60 Vbeta primers were used for the PCR. TCRdb keeps only in-frame clones here, not all; method: immunoSEQ multiplex PCR. The top ten hold less than 20% of the sample, which has approximately 220,000 clones, 70% to 80% seen once. Each donor was nominally healthy when sampled (though unrecorded immune exposures were likely). This specimen belongs to a study of cytomegalovirus exposure and HLA in healthy donors. Study-wide results and limits: According to reports, the classifier identified cytomegalovirus status with high specificity and sensitivity. Later analysis showed most CMV-associated TCR beta chains appearing HLA-restricted.

The sequence was obtained from a man between 40 and 49 years old in good health and CMV-seronegative. Material: PBMCs. The chain has TRBV7-2 and TRBJ2-7; 8 bases agree with TRBD2. The CDR3 nucleotides read TGTGCCAGCAGCTCCCAGTATACGGGGGGGCCCTGGGGGGAGCAGTACTTC. This encodes CASSSQYTGGPWGEQYF.